This TCR beta chain is drawn from a study of blood T cell repertoires in COVID-19. This clone was seen once. Clones were sequenced by immunoSEQ multiplex PCR, and TCRdb holds only the in-frame ones, with some missing. Among about 210,000 clones listed, around 88% were seen once. V gave up 5 bases and J gave up 0 bases, with 5 bases separating them. CDR1 is MNHEY and CDR2 is SVGAGI in the germline V gene. The length of the CDR3 is 13 residues. Input material: peripheral blood. This sequence joins TRBV6-5 and TRBJ1-5; no reliable D call. The TCR originated in a man in his late teens or twenties with active or convalescent COVID-19. CDR3 in DNA: TGTGCCAGCAGTACTAATAGCAATCAGCCCCAGCATTTT. The encoded protein is CASSTNSNQPQHF.